The source of this T cell receptor (beta chain) is a study of T cell responses to AZD1222 COVID-19 vaccine (dated by TCRdb to 2020 to 2022). Background for the entire study: Because spike-specific TCR depth and breadth did not differ between the two schedules, AZD1222 recipients who got a second dose at roughly 4 weeks were pooled with those who got a second dose at roughly 12 weeks. Trial participants were enrolled into age subgroups of 18-55, 56-69 and 70-plus years, which contained about 150, 28 and 57 TCR-sequenced participants, respectively. A total of just over 230 trial participants underwent TCR sequencing, of whom around 210 had received two doses of AZD1222 and approximately 25 had received two doses of the MenACWY control vaccine. Paper-wide results and their limitations: Conclusions about previously exposed vaccinees are limited, since just five to seven AZD1222 recipients were seropositive for SARS-CoV-2 at baseline. Reportedly, almost half of the unique spike-specific TCRs recognized epitopes lying outside the regions that are mutated in the B.1.351 and B.1.1.7 variants. Because no samples from the day 14 peak response were available, repertoires could be characterized only after the peak T cell response. Participants were mostly white British and included more females than males, and it was suggested by the authors that clonal diversity may have been underestimated. In the small 56-69-year group, the increase in depth fell short of significance, most likely because of low power. Spike-specific TCR breadth and depth rose significantly after two AZD1222 doses compared with day 0 and with MenACWY recipients. Vaccine-associated CD4 TCRs spanned the whole spike protein, with dominant responses in regions 160-218 and 743-854.

A remark on this clone: It lacks a known antigen. Base qualities are not recorded, but no much larger clone differs from it by a single base.

The CDR3 holds 12 amino acids from the cysteine to the phenylalanine. CDR3 DNA is the only sequence kept; it has 36 bases, read in frame from the first base. Cut back by 1 base and 7 bases, the V and J ends lie 5 bases apart. CDR1 and CDR2 (LGHDT, YNNKEL) derive from the germline V gene (reference sequence). The CDR3 regions of human TCRbeta chains were subjected to immunosequencing. Under the source paper's analysis protocol: Repertoire TCRs were checked for matches against a reference library of SARS-CoV-2-specific TCRs that had been generated using the MIRA antigen-specificity platform. Breadth meant the fraction of unique TCRs that were SARS-CoV-2-associated, whereas depth meant the fraction of total T cells that were SARS-CoV-2-associated. Using the MIRA data, every spike-specific TCR was mapped to the spike region that the TCR reacted to and assigned to either a CD4 or a CD8 class. Log10-transformed breadth and depth values were compared by one-way ANOVA with Sidak's multiple comparisons tests. In TCRdb, the immuneACCESS table is reduced to in-frame sequences with V and J assigned. These tables do not hold every clone; where another copy was compared, an unresolved V gene accounts for under half, and the others remain unexplained. V, J and clone size are taken as reported in that table, and D and trimming were inferred from the DNA itself. The sample table contains around 140,000 clones; only one count was recorded for 90% to 95% of them. 4% to 5.5% of the sample goes to the ten largest clones.

The sample's time point label, decoded: baseline before first vaccination. Vaccinee samples were obtained from the UK trials COV001 and COV002, which included a single-blind randomized controlled phase 2/3 trial of AZD1222 (ChAdOx1 nCoV-19) in healthy adults. For TCRbeta chain sequencing, PBMC samples were collected from trial participants at day 0 and at day 28 after the second dose. Here the chain combines TRBV3-1 (or the pseudogene TRBV3-2) and TRBJ2-1, with no reliable assignment of the D segment. Sequenced material: peripheral blood, taken on day 0 of AZD1222 vaccination. The receptor was isolated from an adult in good health. The bases are TGTGCCAGCAGCCAAGTAGGGAATGAGCAGTTCTTC. Its protein reads: CASSQVGNEQFF.